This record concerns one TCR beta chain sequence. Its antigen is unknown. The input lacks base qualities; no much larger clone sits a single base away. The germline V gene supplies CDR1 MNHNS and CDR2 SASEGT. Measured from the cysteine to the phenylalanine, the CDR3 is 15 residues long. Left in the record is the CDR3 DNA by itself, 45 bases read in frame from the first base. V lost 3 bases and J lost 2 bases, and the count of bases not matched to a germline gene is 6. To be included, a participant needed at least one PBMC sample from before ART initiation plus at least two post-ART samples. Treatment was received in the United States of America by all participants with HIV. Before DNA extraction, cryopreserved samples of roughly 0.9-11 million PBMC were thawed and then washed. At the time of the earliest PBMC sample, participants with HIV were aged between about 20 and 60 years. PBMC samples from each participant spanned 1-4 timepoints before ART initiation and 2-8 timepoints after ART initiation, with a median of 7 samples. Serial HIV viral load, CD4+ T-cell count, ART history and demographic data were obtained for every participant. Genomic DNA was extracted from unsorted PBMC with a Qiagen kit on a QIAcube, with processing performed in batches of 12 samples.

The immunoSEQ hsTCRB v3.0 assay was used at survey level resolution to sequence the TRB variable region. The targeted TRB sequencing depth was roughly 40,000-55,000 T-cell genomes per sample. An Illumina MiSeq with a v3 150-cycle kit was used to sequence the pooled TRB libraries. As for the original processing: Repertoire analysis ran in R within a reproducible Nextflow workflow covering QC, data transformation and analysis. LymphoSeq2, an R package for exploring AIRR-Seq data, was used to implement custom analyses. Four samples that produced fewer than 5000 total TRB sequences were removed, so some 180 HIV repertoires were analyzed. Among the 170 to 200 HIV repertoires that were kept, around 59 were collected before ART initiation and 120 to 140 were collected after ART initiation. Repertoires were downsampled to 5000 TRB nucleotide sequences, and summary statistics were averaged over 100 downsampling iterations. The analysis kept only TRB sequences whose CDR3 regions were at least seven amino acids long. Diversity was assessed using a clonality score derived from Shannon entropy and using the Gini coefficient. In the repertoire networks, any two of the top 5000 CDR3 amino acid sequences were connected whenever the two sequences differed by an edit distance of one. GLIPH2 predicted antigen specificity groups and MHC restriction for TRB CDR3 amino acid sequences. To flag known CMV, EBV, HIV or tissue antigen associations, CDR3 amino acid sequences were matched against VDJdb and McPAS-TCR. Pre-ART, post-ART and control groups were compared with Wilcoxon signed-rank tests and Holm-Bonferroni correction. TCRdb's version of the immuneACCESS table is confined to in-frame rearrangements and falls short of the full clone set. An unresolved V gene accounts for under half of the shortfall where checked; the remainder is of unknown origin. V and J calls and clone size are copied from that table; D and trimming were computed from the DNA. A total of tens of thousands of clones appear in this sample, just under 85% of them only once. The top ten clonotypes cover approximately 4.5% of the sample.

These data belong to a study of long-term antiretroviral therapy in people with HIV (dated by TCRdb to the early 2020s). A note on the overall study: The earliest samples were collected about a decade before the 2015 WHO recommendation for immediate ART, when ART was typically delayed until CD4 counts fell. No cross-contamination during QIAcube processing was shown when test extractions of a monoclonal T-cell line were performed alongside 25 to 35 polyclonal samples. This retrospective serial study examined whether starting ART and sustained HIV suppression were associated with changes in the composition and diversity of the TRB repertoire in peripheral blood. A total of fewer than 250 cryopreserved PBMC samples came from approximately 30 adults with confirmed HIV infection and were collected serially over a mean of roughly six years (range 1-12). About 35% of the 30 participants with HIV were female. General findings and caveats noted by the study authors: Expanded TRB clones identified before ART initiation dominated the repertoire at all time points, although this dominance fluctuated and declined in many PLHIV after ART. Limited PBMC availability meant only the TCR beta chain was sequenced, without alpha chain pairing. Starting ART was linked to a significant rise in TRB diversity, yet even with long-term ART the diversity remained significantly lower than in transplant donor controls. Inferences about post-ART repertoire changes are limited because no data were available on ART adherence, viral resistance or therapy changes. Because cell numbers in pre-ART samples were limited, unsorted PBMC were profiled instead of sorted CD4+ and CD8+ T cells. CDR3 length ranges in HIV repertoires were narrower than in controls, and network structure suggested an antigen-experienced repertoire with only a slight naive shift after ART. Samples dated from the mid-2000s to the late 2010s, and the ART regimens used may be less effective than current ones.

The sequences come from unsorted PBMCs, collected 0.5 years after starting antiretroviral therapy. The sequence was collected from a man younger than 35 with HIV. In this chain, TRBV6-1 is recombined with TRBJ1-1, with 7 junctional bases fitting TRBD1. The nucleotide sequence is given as TGTGCCAGCAGTGACGACAGGGCCACCAACACTGAAGCTTTCTTT. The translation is CASSDDRATNTEAFF.